This passage covers 16 T cell receptor beta chains from one sample sequenced in a study of blood T cell repertoires in COVID-19. The method was immunoSEQ multiplex PCR; TCRdb's version includes in-frame clones alone and lacks a portion of them. The table shows 180,000 or so clones, with around four fifths occurring only once. Sample: peripheral blood. Receptors were obtained from a woman in her sixties or seventies with COVID-19, enrolled during active disease.

This rearrangement joins TRBV11-2 to TRBJ1-1, with TRBD1 matching 7 bases. J lost 0 bases, V lost 3 bases, and 1 base had no gene match. Germline CDR1 is SGHAT and CDR2 is FQNNGV. This CDR3 region has 14 residues. The CDR3 loop reads CASSFDRVNTEAFF. CDR3 DNA: TGTGCCAGCAGCTTTGACAGGGTGAACACTGAAGCTTTCTTT. The whole variable domain, remainder taken from reference TRBV11-2 and TRBJ1-1, is EAGVAQSPRYKIIEKRQSVAFWCNPISGHATLYWYQQILGQGPKLLIQFQNNGVVDDSQLPKDRFSAERLKGVDSTLKIQPAKLEDSAVYLCASSFDRVNTEAFFGQGTRLTVV.

Concerning this clone itself: At the DNA level, this CDR3 is encoded by other sequences in the same sample as well. The chain uses TRBV30 and TRBJ1-2; D unclear. Deletions cut 3 bases from V and 3 bases from J, with 5 bases between. The CDR3 is 11 residues long. Germline lookup yields CDR1 GTSNPN and CDR2 SVGIG (reference sequence). CDR3 DNA: TGTGCCTGGAGCTTCGACTATGGCTACACCTTC. Translation: CAWSFDYGYTF.

The rearrangement uses TRBV24-1 and TRBJ2-3, with 7 bases aligning to TRBD1. V lost 8 bases and J lost 1; bases outside the gene matches: 5. Germline CDR1 reads KGHDR; CDR2 reads SFDVKD. CDR3 length: 14 residues. In nucleotides, the CDR3 is TGTGCCACCACGTCAGGACAGGGCACAGATACGCAGTATTTT. The encoded protein is CATTSGQGTDTQYF.

This rearrangement joins TRBV27 to TRBJ2-3; the match to TRBD1 covers 10 bases. There are 16 residues in the CDR3. Looked up from germline, CDR1 is MNHEY and CDR2 is SMNVEV (reference sequence). V shed 6 bases and J 7 bases; nucleotides not matched to a gene: 13. CDR3 loop: CASRNVPGQGWNTQYF. The CDR3 DNA is TGTGCCAGCAGAAACGTCCCGGGACAGGGGTGGAATACGCAGTATTTT.

The chain carries TRBV5-1 and TRBJ2-5; no clear D. V gave up 5 bases and J gave up 3 bases, with 5 bases separating them. CDR1 SGHRS and CDR2 YFSETQ come from the germline V gene. The length of the CDR3 is 11 residues. CDR3 nucleotide sequence: TGCGCCAGCAGGTCGGAAGAGACCCAGTACTTC. Its protein is CASRSEETQYF.

This clone occurred once. V usage is TRBV5-1 and J usage is TRBJ2-5; 8 bases match TRBD2. The J segment lost 3 bases and the V segment lost 5 bases, leaving 6 bases of the junction unmatched. The V gene's germline CDR1 is SGHRS and CDR2 YFSETQ. The CDR3 is 14 residues long. CDR3 bases: TGCGCCAGCAGGTTAGCGGGGAGCGAAGAGACCCAGTACTTC. Protein product: CASRLAGSEETQYF.

The V and J genes are TRBV28 and TRBJ1-5; possible D gene TRBD1, 5 bases. V was clipped by 10 bases and J by 7 bases, with 11 bases between them. This CDR3 is 11 amino acids long. Germline assignment: CDR1 MDHEN and CDR2 SYDVKM. The CDR3 spells CATGRTQPQHF. CDR3 nucleotides: TGTGCCACAGGGAGGACGCAGCCCCAGCATTTT.

The chain recombines TRBV19 with TRBJ1-4; D not certain. Trimming removed 3 bases at V and 3 bases at J, with 8 bases between. Germline V gene sequence: CDR1 LNHDA, CDR2 SQIVND (reference sequence). The CDR3 length is 14 residues. The CDR3 DNA is TGTGCCAGTAGTATTGTGAGCCCTAATGAAAAACTGTTTTTT. Amino acid sequence: CASSIVSPNEKLFF. The full variable domain, with the rest looked up from reference TRBV19 and TRBJ1-4, is DGGITQSPKYLFRKEGQNVTLSCEQNLNHDAMYWYRQDPGQGLRLIYYSQIVNDFQKGDIAEGYSVSREKKESFPLTVTSAQKNPTAFYLCASSIVSPNEKLFFGSGTQLSVL.

The genes are TRBV6-5 and TRBJ1-5, with D possibly matching TRBD1 (6 bases). Germline CDR1 and CDR2: MNHEY and SVGAGI. This CDR3 has 14 residues. Trimming removed 8 bases from V and 0 bases from J, with 11 bases in between. Here the CDR3 reads CASDPGDSNQPQHF. Written as DNA, the CDR3 is TGTGCCAGCGACCCAGGGGATAGCAATCAGCCCCAGCATTTT.

The chain employs TRBV30 and TRBJ1-2; 8 nucleotides line up with TRBD1. The CDR3 length is 14 residues. Germline assignment: CDR1 GTSNPN and CDR2 SVGIG (reference sequence). V lost 4 bases and J lost 0; bases outside the gene matches: 4. CDR3 in DNA: TGTGCCTGGACCGGGACAGGAGCTAACTATGGCTACACCTTC. This encodes CAWTGTGANYGYTF.

This chain joins TRBV15 and TRBJ1-1, with no clear D. The CDR3 runs 13 residues. The germline V and J ends were trimmed by 0 bases and 6 bases, with 8 bases remaining between them. The germline CDR1 and CDR2 sequences are LNHNV and YYDKDF (reference sequence). CDR3 amino acids: CATSRDYLAEAFF. CDR3 in DNA: TGTGCCACCAGCAGAGACTATTTGGCTGAAGCTTTCTTT.

The chain joins TRBV3-1 (or the pseudogene TRBV3-2) to TRBJ1-6; D ambiguous. Germline CDR1 reads LGHDT; CDR2 reads YNNKEL (reference sequence). The CDR3 consists of 13 residues. Trimming took off 5 bases at V and 8 bases at J, with 10 bases between the two ends. CDR3 sequence: CASSFQRDSPLHF. CDR3 sequence (DNA): TGTGCCAGCAGCTTTCAGAGGGATTCACCCCTCCACTTT.

The chain recombines TRBV6-2 or TRBV6-3 with TRBJ2-1; 8 nucleotides agree with TRBD1. Looked up from germline, CDR1 is MNHEY and CDR2 is SVGEGT. The J segment lost 7 bases and the V segment lost 6 bases, leaving 11 bases of the junction unmatched. The CDR3 is 15 amino acids. In nucleotides, the CDR3 is TGTGCCAGCAGCGTGGGACAGGCTACGTGGAATGAGCAGTTCTTC. Its protein product is CASSVGQATWNEQFF.

The rearrangement joins TRBV9 to TRBJ1-1; possibly TRBD1 for D (6 bases). The CDR3 has 13 amino acids. V lost 4 bases and J 6 bases, leaving 13 bases between the germline ends. CDR1 and CDR2 (germline): SGDLS, YYNGEE. The CDR3 DNA sequence: TGTGCCAGCAGCCGCACAGGGATCTCTGAAGCTTTCTTT. The encoded protein is CASSRTGISEAFF.

In its sample, this clone was seen a few times. The rearrangement uses TRBV7-9 and TRBJ2-2, with a tentative D call TRBD1 (5 bases). The CDR3 length is 16 residues. Germline values: CDR1 SEHNR, CDR2 FQNEAQ (reference sequence). The V gene lost 5 bases and the J gene lost 0 bases, with 13 bases spanning the gap. CDR3 coding DNA: TGTGCCAGCAGCATAACAGGCAGCTCGAACACCGGGGAGCTGTTTTTT. This encodes CASSITGSSNTGELFF.

The chain recombines TRBV5-5 with TRBJ2-7; maybe TRBD1 (5 bases). Germline values: CDR1 SGHKS, CDR2 YYEKEE (reference sequence). The CDR3 consists of 15 residues. Trimming removed 0 bases from V and 2 bases from J, with 12 bases in between. The CDR3 loop reads CASSLEGLGTYEQYV. The CDR3, as DNA: TGTGCCAGCAGCTTGGAGGGGCTGGGGACCTACGAGCAGTACGTC.